This T cell receptor beta chain is drawn from a study of patients and donors after allogeneic stem cell transplantation. CDR1 is MNHEY, CDR2 SVGEGT, per germline. The CDR3 contains 12 residues. The V end lost 6 bases, the J end lost 5 bases, and 7 bases lay between the germline ends. Via MiXCR, TCRdb re-called the RT-PCR reads, giving one row per CDR3 protein. In the table there are 98,000 or so distinct CDR3 sequences, less than 45% of which are singletons. This sequence originates from a human donor who was either an allogeneic HSCT recipient or a stem cell or donor lymphocyte infusion donor (not recorded which). It is not recorded whose cells these are; they may come from a transplant donor. The chain carries TRBV6-2 or TRBV6-3 and TRBJ2-2; D unclear. The sample consisted of blood, either unsorted or a sorted T cell fraction (not recorded which). CDR3 residues: CASRPVTGELFF. The CDR3 DNA reads as TGTGCCAGCAGACCCGTTACCGGGGAGCTGTTTTTT.